This T cell receptor beta chain was profiled in a study of blood T cell repertoires in COVID-19. Across the whole study: Sites in the United States, Italy and Spain provided acute and convalescent COVID-19 samples.

Original processing methods: The authors estimated nucleated cell counts from reference gene primer amplification. Sequencing was performed with immunoSEQ multiplex PCR; in TCRdb, only in-frame clones are kept and a portion is missing. That table gives V, J and clone size, and the DNA gave D and trimming. The data show about 240,000 clones, about 93% seen once. The J segment lost 7 bases and the V segment lost 4 bases, leaving 12 bases of the junction unmatched. CDR3 length equals 15 residues. The germline V gene has CDR1 SGHRS and CDR2 YFSETQ. Sequencing was carried out using peripheral blood. The TCR was taken from a man aged 25 to 45 with COVID-19, enrolled during active disease. The chain couples TRBV5-1 to TRBJ1-1; 8 nucleotides line up with TRBD1. The CDR3 region has the DNA TGCGCCAGCAGCAAGACGACAGGGGTTTCAAATGAAGCTTTCTTT. This gives the protein CASSKTTGVSNEAFF.